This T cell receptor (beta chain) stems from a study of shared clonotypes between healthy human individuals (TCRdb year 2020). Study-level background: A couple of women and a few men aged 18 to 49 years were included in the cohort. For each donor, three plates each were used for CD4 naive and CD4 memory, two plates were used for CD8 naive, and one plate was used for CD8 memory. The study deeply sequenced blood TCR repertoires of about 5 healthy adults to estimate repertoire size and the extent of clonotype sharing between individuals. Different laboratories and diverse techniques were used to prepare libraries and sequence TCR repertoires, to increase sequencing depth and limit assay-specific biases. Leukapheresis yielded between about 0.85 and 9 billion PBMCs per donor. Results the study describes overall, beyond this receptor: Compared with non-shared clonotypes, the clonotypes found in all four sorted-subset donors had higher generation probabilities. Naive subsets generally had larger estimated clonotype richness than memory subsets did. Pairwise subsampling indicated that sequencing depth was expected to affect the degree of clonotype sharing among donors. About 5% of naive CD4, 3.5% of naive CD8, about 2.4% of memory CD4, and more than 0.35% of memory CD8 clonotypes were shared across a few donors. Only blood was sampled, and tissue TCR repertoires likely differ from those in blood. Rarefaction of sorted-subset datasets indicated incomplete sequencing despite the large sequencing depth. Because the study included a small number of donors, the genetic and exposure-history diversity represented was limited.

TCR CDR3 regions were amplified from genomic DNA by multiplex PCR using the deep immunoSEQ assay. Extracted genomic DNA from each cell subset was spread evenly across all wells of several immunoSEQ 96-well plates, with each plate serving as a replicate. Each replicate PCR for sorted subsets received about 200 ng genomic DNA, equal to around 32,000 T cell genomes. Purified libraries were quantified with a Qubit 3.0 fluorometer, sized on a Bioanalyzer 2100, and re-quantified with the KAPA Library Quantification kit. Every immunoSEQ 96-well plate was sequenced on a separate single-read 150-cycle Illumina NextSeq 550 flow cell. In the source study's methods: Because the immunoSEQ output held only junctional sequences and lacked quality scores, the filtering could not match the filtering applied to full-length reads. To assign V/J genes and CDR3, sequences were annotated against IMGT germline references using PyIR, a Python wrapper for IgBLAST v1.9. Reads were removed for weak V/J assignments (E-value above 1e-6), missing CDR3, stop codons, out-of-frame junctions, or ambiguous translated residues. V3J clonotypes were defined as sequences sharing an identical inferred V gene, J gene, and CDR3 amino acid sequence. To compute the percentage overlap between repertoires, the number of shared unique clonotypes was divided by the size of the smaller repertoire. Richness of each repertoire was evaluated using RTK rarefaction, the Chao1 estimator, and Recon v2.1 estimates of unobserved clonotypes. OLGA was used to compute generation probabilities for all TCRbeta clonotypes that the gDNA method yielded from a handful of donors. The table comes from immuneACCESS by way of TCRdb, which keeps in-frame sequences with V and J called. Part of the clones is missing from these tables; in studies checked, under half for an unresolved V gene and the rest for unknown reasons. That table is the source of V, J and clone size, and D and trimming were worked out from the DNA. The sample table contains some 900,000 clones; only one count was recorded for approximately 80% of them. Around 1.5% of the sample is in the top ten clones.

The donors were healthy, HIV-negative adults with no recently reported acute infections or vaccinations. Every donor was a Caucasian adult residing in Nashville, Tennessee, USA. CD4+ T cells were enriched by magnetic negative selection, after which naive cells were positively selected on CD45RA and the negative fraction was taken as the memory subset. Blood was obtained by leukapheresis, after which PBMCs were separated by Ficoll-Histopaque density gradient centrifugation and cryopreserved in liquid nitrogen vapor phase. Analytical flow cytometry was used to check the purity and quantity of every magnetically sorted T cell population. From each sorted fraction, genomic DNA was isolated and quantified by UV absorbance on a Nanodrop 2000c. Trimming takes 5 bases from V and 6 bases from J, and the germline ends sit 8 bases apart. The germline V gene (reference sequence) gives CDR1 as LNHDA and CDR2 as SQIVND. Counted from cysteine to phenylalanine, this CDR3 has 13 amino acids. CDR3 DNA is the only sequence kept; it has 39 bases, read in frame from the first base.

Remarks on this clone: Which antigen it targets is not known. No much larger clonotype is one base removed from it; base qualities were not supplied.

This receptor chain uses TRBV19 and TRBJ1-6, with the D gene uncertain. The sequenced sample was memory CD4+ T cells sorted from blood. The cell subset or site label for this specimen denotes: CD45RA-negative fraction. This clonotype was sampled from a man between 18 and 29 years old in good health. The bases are TGTGCCAGTAGTCCGTGGGTTAATTCACCCCTCCACTTT. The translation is CASSPWVNSPLHF.